This entry is about one TCR beta chain. Its antigen is still unknown. The sample belongs to a study of T cell responses to AZD1222 COVID-19 vaccine. Study-wide points: Among the donors, most were white British and more were female, and clonal diversity was possibly underestimated.

Germline V gives CDR1 LNHDA, CDR2 SQIVND (reference sequence). This CDR3 is 15 amino acids long. V was pared by 5 bases and J by 4 bases, with 15 bases between. Data came from immunoSEQ multiplex PCR; TCRdb stores just in-frame clones and leaves some out. The sample shows about 85,000 clones, around 85% of them seen only once. This chain connects TRBV19 to TRBJ2-1; a possible D gene is TRBD1 (6 bases). The material was peripheral blood, obtained on day 0 of AZD1222 vaccination. The clonotype was recovered from an adult in good health. Here the CDR3 DNA reads TGTGCCAGTAGTGCTCGACGACAGGCTTACAATGAGCAGTTCTTC. Its protein product is CASSARRQAYNEQFF.